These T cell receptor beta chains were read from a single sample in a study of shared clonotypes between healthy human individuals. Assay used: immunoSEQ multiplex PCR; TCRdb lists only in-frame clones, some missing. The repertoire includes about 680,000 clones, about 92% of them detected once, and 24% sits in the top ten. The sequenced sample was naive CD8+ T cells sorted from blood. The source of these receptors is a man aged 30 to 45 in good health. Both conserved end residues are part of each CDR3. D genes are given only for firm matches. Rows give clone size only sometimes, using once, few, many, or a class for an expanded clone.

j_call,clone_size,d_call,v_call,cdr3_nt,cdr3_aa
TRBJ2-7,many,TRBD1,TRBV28,TGTGCCAGCAGTTTAGATCTGGTCGGCACCGGGACAGGGGGTTTTGAGTACGAGCAGTACTTC,CASSLDLVGTGTGGFEYEQYF
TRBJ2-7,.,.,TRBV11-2,TGTGCCAGCAGCTTAGATCCGAGGTCCGCGGAGGTGATAGAGCAGTACTTC,CASSLDPRSAEVIEQYF
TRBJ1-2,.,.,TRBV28,TGTGCCAGCACTCCCCTCGGGGATGAAGATGGCTACACCTTC,CASTPLGDEDGYTF
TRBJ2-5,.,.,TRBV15,TGTGCCACCAGCAGAGATGGGGGGGCAAGGGAGACCCAGTACTTC,CATSRDGGARETQYF
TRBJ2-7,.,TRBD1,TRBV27,TGTGCCAGCAGCCTCCTAGGGGGCCAGATACAATCCTACGAGCAGTACTTC,CASSLLGGQIQSYEQYF
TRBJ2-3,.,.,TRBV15,TGTGCCACCGGGCCGGGGATAAACACAGATACGCAGTATTTT,CATGPGINTDTQYF
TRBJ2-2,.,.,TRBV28,TGTGCCAGCAGTCCCTACTACACAGGGTCCGGGGAGCTGTTTTTT,CASSPYYTGSGELFF
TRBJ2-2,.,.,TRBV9,TGTGCCAGCAGCGTAGAGGACGGGAACACCGGGGAGCTGTTTTTT,CASSVEDGNTGELFF
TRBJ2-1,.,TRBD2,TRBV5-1,TGCGCCAGCAGCTCGTGGGGACTAGCGGGTTATCGTAATGAGCAGTTCTTC,CASSSWGLAGYRNEQFF
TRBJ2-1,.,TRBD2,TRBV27,TGTGCCAGCAGTTTATCCCTTCTAGCGGACCCCTTTGATGAGCAGTTCTTC,CASSLSLLADPFDEQFF
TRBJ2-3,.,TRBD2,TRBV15,TGTGCCACCAGCAGGCGCGTAGCGGGTAAAAGCACAGATACGCAGTATTTT,CATSRRVAGKSTDTQYF
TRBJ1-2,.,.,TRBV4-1,TGCGCCAGCCGTGGGTGGGGGGGTAACTATGGCTACACCTTC,CASRGWGGNYGYTF
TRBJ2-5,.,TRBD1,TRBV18,TGTGCCAGCTCTCCCGGGACAGGGGACCAAGAGACCCAGTACTTC,CASSPGTGDQETQYF
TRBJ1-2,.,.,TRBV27,TGTGCCACCGGACAGCCGCCGTACTATGGCTACACCTTC,CATGQPPYYGYTF
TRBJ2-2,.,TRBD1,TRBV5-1,TGCGCCAGCAGCTTGGAGGGGGCGACCGGGGAGCTGTTTTTT,CASSLEGATGELFF
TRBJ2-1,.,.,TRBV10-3,TGTGCCATCAGTGAGATGCGTGGCTCCTACAATGAGCAGTTCTTC,CAISEMRGSYNEQFF
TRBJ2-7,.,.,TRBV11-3,TGTGCCAGCAGCTTAGTTGGCTCCTACGAGCAGTACTTC,CASSLVGSYEQYF
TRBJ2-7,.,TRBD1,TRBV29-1,TGCAGCGGAGGGACAGGTGATATATACGAGCAGTACTTC,CSGGTGDIYEQYF
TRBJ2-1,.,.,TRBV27,TGTGCCAGCAGTTTATCTCCCCCGGGAGTAGGCAATGAGCAGTTCTTC,CASSLSPPGVGNEQFF
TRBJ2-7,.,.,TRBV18,TGTGCCAGCTCACGTGGAGGGGGGCTTGGCTACGAGCAGTACTTC,CASSRGGGLGYEQYF
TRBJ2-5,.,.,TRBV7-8,TGTGCCACCTCCATCGGGGGCATCCAAGAGACCCAGTACTTC,CATSIGGIQETQYF
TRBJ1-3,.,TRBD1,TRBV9,TGTGCCAGCAGCGTATCGGGGGACAGGGAAGGAAACACCATATATTTT,CASSVSGDREGNTIYF
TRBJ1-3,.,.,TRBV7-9,TGTGCCAGCAGCTCAACCCTAGGGACCTCTGGAAACACCATATATTTT,CASSSTLGTSGNTIYF
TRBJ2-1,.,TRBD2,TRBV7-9,TGTGCCAGCAGCGGAACTAGCGGGAGGCCGGTATATGAGCAGTTCTTC,CASSGTSGRPVYEQFF
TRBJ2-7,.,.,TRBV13,TGTGCCAGCACCTCACAGGATCAGGGCCTCCGGGGGTACGAGCAGTACTTC,CASTSQDQGLRGYEQYF
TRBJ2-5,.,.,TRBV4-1,TGCGCCAGCAGCCAAGACTCAGGGATTGAGACCCAGTACTTC,CASSQDSGIETQYF
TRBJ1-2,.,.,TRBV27,TGTGCCAGCAGTGGGGAGACAGGTCCTGGGCCTAACTATGGCTACACCTTC,CASSGETGPGPNYGYTF
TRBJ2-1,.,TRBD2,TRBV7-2,TGTGCCAGCAGCCACGGGGGGAGCTCCTACAATGAGCAGTTCTTC,CASSHGGSSYNEQFF
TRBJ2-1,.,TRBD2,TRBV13,TGTGCCAGCAGCCCTCCTAGCGGGAGATCCTACAATGAGCAGTTCTTC,CASSPPSGRSYNEQFF
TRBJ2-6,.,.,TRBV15,TGTGCCACCAGCCCCCGCTACTTCGACAGAGTACTGGGGGGGGCCAACGTCCTGACTTTC,CATSPRYFDRVLGGANVLTF
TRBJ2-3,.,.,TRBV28,TGTGCCAGCAGTTTAGCCGATGGGGGTGGGGCAGATACGCAGTATTTT,CASSLADGGGADTQYF
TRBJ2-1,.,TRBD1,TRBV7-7,TGTGCCAGCAGCCTAGGGACAGGTTCGATGGATGAGCAGTTCTTC,CASSLGTGSMDEQFF
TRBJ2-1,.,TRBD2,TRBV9,TGTGCCAGCAGCGTATGGACTAGCGGGAGCAGTGGTGAGCAGTTCTTC,CASSVWTSGSSGEQFF
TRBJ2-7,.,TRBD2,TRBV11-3,TGTGCCAGCAGCCTCAGCGGGATCCCCTACGAGCAGTACTTC,CASSLSGIPYEQYF
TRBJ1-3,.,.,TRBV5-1,TGCGCCAGCAGCTTGACGTTTACGGGGAACACCATATATTTT,CASSLTFTGNTIYF
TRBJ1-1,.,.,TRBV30,TGTGCCTGGAGTGTCGGGGTGGCTGGCACTGAAGCTTTCTTT,CAWSVGVAGTEAFF
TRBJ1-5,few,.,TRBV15,TGTGCCACCAGCAGCCATCAGGGTATTAGGGGCAATCAGCCCCAGCATTTT,CATSSHQGIRGNQPQHF
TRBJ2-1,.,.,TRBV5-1,TGCGCCAGCAGCTTGTTCTCGGACGGTAATGAGCAGTTCTTC,CASSLFSDGNEQFF
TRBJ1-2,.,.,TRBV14,TGTGCCAGCAGCCAAGAGTCCAGCTATGGCTACACCTTC,CASSQESSYGYTF
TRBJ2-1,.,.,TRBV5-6,TGTGCCAGCAGCTTGCCGACAGGCTGGGGCTCCTACAATGAGCAGTTCTTC,CASSLPTGWGSYNEQFF
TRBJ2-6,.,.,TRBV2,TGTGCCAGCAGTGGAGGAAGAACCCACTCTGGGGCCAACGTCCTGACTTTC,CASSGGRTHSGANVLTF
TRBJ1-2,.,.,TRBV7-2,TGTGCCAGCAGCTTAAGCGTCCTTAGTCACTATGGCTACACCTTC,CASSLSVLSHYGYTF